These T cell receptor beta chains were read from a single sample in a study of blood T cell repertoires in COVID-19. Here immunoSEQ multiplex PCR was the method, and the copy in TCRdb shows in-frame clones only, minus some. The sample records about 190,000 clones, less than 85% being singletons. The specimen was peripheral blood. These receptors all stem from a man over 45 who had recovered from COVID-19. Both conserved end residues are part of each CDR3. The order of the fields is CDR3 length, J gene, D gene, clone size, V gene, CDR3 DNA, CDR3 protein. D genes are given only for firm matches. The size entry is marked missing in some rows and otherwise reads once, few, many or a size class.

>19|TRBJ1-1|-|-|TRBV30
TGTGCCAGGGTGAAGGCCGCGTCATACACAGGGTTAATGAACACTGAAGCTTTCTTT
CARVKAASYTGLMNTEAFF
>14|TRBJ2-7|TRBD2|-|TRBV18
TGTGCCAGCTCATCTAGCGGCACACGCTACGAGCAGTACTTC
CASSSSGTRYEQYF
>13|TRBJ2-5|TRBD1|-|TRBV28
TGTGCCAGCAGTCAACAGGGGAAACAGACCCAGTACTTC
CASSQQGKQTQYF
>14|TRBJ2-3|-|-|TRBV19
TGTGCCAGTAACGCCGGGACTGAAAGAGATACGCAGTATTTT
CASNAGTERDTQYF
>14|TRBJ1-1|-|-|TRBV30
TGTGCTTCTGAGAGGCGGGTATTACGCACTGAAGCTTTCTTT
CASERRVLRTEAFF
>16|TRBJ1-2|-|-|TRBV7-8
TGTGCCAGCAGCTTAGTAGGGGGAGAGACTAACTATGGCTACACCTTC
CASSLVGGETNYGYTF
>15|TRBJ2-6|TRBD2|-|TRBV7-7
TGTGCCAGCAGCTTGGGAGGGTCTGGGGCCAACGTCCTGACTTTC
CASSLGGSGANVLTF
>14|TRBJ1-3|-|few|TRBV19
TGTGCCAGTCAAACAGGGAGCTCTGGAAACACCATATATTTT
CASQTGSSGNTIYF
>15|TRBJ2-7|-|-|TRBV12-2
TGTGCAAGTCGCCTGAGAGTGGTCGGCTCCTACGAGCAGTACTTC
CASRLRVVGSYEQYF
>14|TRBJ2-7|-|-|TRBV4-1
TGCGCCAGCAGCCAAGCCCATAGCTCCTACGAGCAGTACTTC
CASSQAHSSYEQYF
>13|TRBJ1-6|-|-|TRBV11-1
TGTGCCAGCAGCTTCGGGGATAATTCACCCCTCCACTTT
CASSFGDNSPLHF
>13|TRBJ2-3|TRBD2|-|TRBV3-1/TRBV3-2
TGTGCCAGCAGCAGCGGGGACTTCAATACGCAGTATTTT
CASSSGDFNTQYF
>16|TRBJ1-5|TRBD1|few|TRBV19
TGTGCCAGTAGTATACTAGAGGGACAGGGGTGGCAGCCCCAGCATTTT
CASSILEGQGWQPQHF
>16|TRBJ2-7|TRBD2|-|TRBV15
TGTGCCACCAGCAGAGATTATAGCGGGAGCTCCTACGAGCAGTACTTC
CATSRDYSGSSYEQYF
>19|TRBJ1-1|-|few|TRBV19
TGTGCCAGTAGTAAATCCCGAATCAAGACAGAGTGGAGGAACACTGAAGCTTTCTTT
CASSKSRIKTEWRNTEAFF
>13|TRBJ1-2|-|-|TRBV6-6
TGTGCCAGCAGTTCGGACAGCTCCGTAGGCTACACCTTC
CASSSDSSVGYTF
>13|TRBJ1-1|TRBD1|-|TRBV29-1
TGCAGCGTGGCTGGACAGGGGGCAACTGAAGCTTTCTTT
CSVAGQGATEAFF
>15|TRBJ2-7|-|-|TRBV19
TGTGCCAGTAGATTGTATTCAGCGGCCGCCTACGAGCAGTACTTC
CASRLYSAAAYEQYF
>14|TRBJ1-2|-|-|TRBV5-6
TGTGCCAGCAGCTTGTGGCCAACTAACTATGGCTACACCTTC
CASSLWPTNYGYTF
>11|TRBJ2-2|-|-|TRBV20-1
TGCAGCGTAGGGGTCCCCGGGGAGCTGTTTTTT
CSVGVPGELFF
>15|TRBJ1-5|TRBD1|-|TRBV2
TGTGCCAGCAGACCGGACAGGGCACTTAATCAGCCCCAGCATTTT
CASRPDRALNQPQHF
>17|TRBJ1-5|-|-|TRBV19
TGTGCCAGTAGTAGCAGGACAGCCAGCAATAGCAATCAGCCCCAGCATTTT
CASSSRTASNSNQPQHF
>14|TRBJ2-2|-|-|TRBV7-3
TGTGCCAGCAGCTCTGACAGGTTCACCGGGGAGCTGTTTTTT
CASSSDRFTGELFF